The next 24 T cell receptor beta chains were all read from a single sample in a study of identical twins. Via MiXCR, TCRdb re-called the 5' RACE reads, giving one row per CDR3 protein. Of roughly 700,000 distinct CDR3 sequences listed, more than 6.5% are singletons. The sample also formed part of further work on yellow fever vaccine responses in identical twins.

Material for sequencing was PBMCs. The receptors stem from a woman in her late teens or twenties in good health.

This clonotype has ten or more counts. The gene calls are TRBV20-1 and TRBJ1-5; D is unresolved. The germline V and J ends were trimmed by 5 bases and 5 bases, with 13 bases remaining between them. The CDR3 is 13 residues long. The V gene's germline CDR1 is DFQATT and CDR2 SNEGSKA (reference sequence). The CDR3 protein is CSALGREYQPQHF. CDR3 DNA sequence: TGCAGTGCTCTCGGACGGGAATATCAGCCCCAGCATTTT.

The J gene is TRBJ2-3, the V gene TRBV3-1; TRBD2 aligns across 7 bases. V shed 1 base, J shed 0 bases, and the junction held 4 bases outside the gene matches. Germline V gene sequence: CDR1 LGHDT, CDR2 YNNKEL (reference sequence). The CDR3 loop spans 16 amino acids. CDR3 sequence reads: CASSQGLRESTDTQYF. In nucleotides, the CDR3 is TGTGCCAGCAGCCAAGGACTGCGGGAGAGCACAGATACGCAGTATTTT.

This clonotype occurred many times. This chain links TRBV5-1 with TRBJ1-6; D unclear. V gave up 2 bases and J gave up 0 bases, with 6 bases separating them. The CDR3 has 15 amino acids. From germline, CDR1 is SGHRS and CDR2 YFSETQ. For the CDR3, the DNA is TGCGCCAGCAGCTTAGAAAGCTCCTATAATTCACCCCTCCACTTT. This gives the protein CASSLESSYNSPLHF.

J is TRBJ2-7 and V is TRBV4-1; D ambiguous. V lost 1 base to trimming and J lost 2 bases, with 18 bases between them. Looked up from germline, CDR1 is MGHRA and CDR2 is YSYEKL. There are 17 residues in the CDR3. CDR3 in amino acids: CASSQGWLSRSTYEQYF. The CDR3 DNA is TGCGCCAGCAGCCAAGGGTGGTTGAGTCGTTCTACCTACGAGCAGTACTTC.

The chain combines TRBV20-1 with TRBJ2-6; the D is unclear. The CDR3 extends over 15 amino acids. Looked up from germline, CDR1 is DFQATT and CDR2 is SNEGSKA (reference sequence). CDR3 in DNA: TGCAGCGCACCACCTAGGCACTCTGGGGCCAACGTCCTGACTTTC. It codes for CSAPPRHSGANVLTF.

V usage is TRBV5-1 and J usage is TRBJ2-7; D may be TRBD1 or TRBD2 (5 bases each). The CDR3 sequence is 15 residues long. The ends were cut back, 0 bases at V and 5 bases at J, with 15 bases in the middle. Germline assignment: CDR1 SGHRS and CDR2 YFSETQ. The CDR3 sequence: CASSLEGREHHEQYF. DNA for the CDR3: TGCGCCAGCAGCTTGGAGGGCAGGGAGCACCACGAGCAGTACTTC.

V and J are TRBV12-3 or TRBV12-4 and TRBJ1-3; the D is unclear. The CDR3 loop spans 14 amino acids. V shed 3 bases and J shed 0 bases, with 6 bases lying between them. CDR3: CASSFSGSGNTIYF. The DNA for the CDR3 is TGTGCCAGCAGTTTTTCGGGCTCTGGAAACACCATATATTTT.

This clonotype occurred a few times. At one end the junction does not follow the germline gene, possibly because of a read error. This chain links TRBV7-7 with TRBJ2-1; 12 bases fit TRBD2. Germline CDR1 and CDR2: SSHAT and FNYEAQ (reference sequence). This CDR3 is built from 17 residues. The CDR3 nucleotides read TGTGCTAGCAGCCCAACCCTAGCGGGGGGGCTCAACAATGAGCAGTTCTTC. Encoded protein: CASSPTLAGGLNNEQFF.

There are a few counts of this clonotype. V and J are TRBV5-1 and TRBJ2-3; 11 bases match TRBD2. The ends lost 5 bases at V and 4 bases at J; junction bases unmatched: 9. The CDR3 spans 16 residues. Germline V CDR1 and CDR2: SGHRS, YFSETQ. The CDR3 reads CASSLVPSGGSDTQYF. CDR3 nucleotide sequence: TGCGCCAGCAGTCTTGTTCCTAGCGGGGGGTCAGATACGCAGTATTTT.

The chain couples TRBV5-1 to TRBJ2-1, with 7 bases fitting TRBD2. CDR3 length: 18 amino acids. Trimming took 1 base from V and 5 from J; bases not matched to a gene: 15. CDR1 and CDR2 (germline): SGHRS, YFSETQ. CDR3 sequence reads: CASSLQGAGLDRHNEQFF. CDR3 bases: TGCGCCAGCAGCTTGCAAGGGGCTGGACTAGACCGTCACAATGAGCAGTTCTTC.

V is TRBV28 and J is TRBJ2-3; TRBD2 matches 9 bases. Per the germline V gene, CDR1 is MDHEN and CDR2 is SYDVKM. With V trimmed by 10 bases and J by 3 bases, 11 bases remained unmatched. CDR3 length: 15 amino acids. The CDR3 coding sequence is TGTGCCACCGCAACCGGCGGGAGGGTGACAGATACGCAGTATTTT. It encodes CATATGGRVTDTQYF.

The chain recombines TRBV29-1 with TRBJ2-7; the D gene is possibly TRBD1 (5 bases). This CDR3 has 13 amino acids. V was pared by 6 bases and J by 2 bases, with 14 bases between. Germline CDR1 reads SQVTM; CDR2 reads ANQGSEA. The CDR3 DNA follows: TGCAGCGTCCAGGACGGACACGCCTACGAGCAGTACTTC. Protein: CSVQDGHAYEQYF.

This clonotype was seen a handful of times. The J gene is TRBJ2-5, the V gene TRBV7-2; D could derive from TRBD1 or TRBD2 (5 bases each). The V end was cut by 3 bases, the J end by 2 bases, with 16 bases between. The germline CDR1 and CDR2 sequences are SGHTA and FQGNSA. The CDR3 sequence is 16 residues long. The CDR3 DNA sequence: TGTGCCAGCAGCTTCAAGGGACGGACACTTCAAGAGACCCAGTACTTC. Translation gives CASSFKGRTLQETQYF.

The count of this clonotype is one. A much larger clone is a single base away; this may be a read error. This chain links TRBV5-1 with TRBJ2-7, with D unclear. The CDR3 contains 15 residues. Germline CDR1 is SGHRS and CDR2 is YFSETQ. The CDR3 DNA follows: TGCACCAGCAGCTTGAGTGGGTCGAGCTCCTACGAGCAGTACTTC. Amino acids: CTSSLSGSSSYEQYF.

This clonotype was observed many times. J is TRBJ2-1 and V is TRBV7-6, with 8 bases that match TRBD2. This CDR3 spans 17 amino acids. Looked up from germline, CDR1 is SGHVS and CDR2 is FNYEAQ. Trimming at V came to 5 bases and at J to 7 bases, leaving 16 bases not matched to a gene. Here the CDR3 DNA reads TGTGCCAGCAGCCCCCCCTTAGTAGCGGGATTTGTAAATGAGCAGTTCTTC. Protein: CASSPPLVAGFVNEQFF.

This rearrangement joins TRBV3-1 to TRBJ2-7; D is undetermined. The ends were cut back, 4 bases at V and 2 bases at J, with 12 bases in the middle. This CDR3 has 14 amino acids. Germline CDR1 and CDR2: LGHDT and YNNKEL (reference sequence). The CDR3 region is CASSRSQPPYEQYF. The DNA for the CDR3 is TGTGCCAGCAGCCGCAGCCAGCCCCCCTACGAGCAGTACTTC.

The chain combines TRBV2 with TRBJ2-3; D is possibly TRBD2 (6 bases). The germline V and J ends were trimmed by 0 bases and 0 bases, with 7 bases remaining between them. Germline CDR1 reads SNHLY; CDR2 reads FYNNEI. This CDR3 is built from 15 residues. The CDR3 reads CASSEASGSTDTQYF. The CDR3, as DNA: TGTGCCAGCAGTGAAGCTAGCGGTAGCACAGATACGCAGTATTTT.

J is TRBJ2-4 and V is TRBV7-2; no reliable D call. This CDR3 comprises 16 residues. Germline V gene lookup returns CDR1 SGHTA and CDR2 FQGNSA. The V and J ends lost 5 bases and 3 bases respectively, with 17 bases between them. CDR3 loop: CASSRQGKVHKNIQYF. In DNA, the CDR3 is TGTGCCAGCAGCCGTCAAGGGAAGGTCCACAAAAACATTCAGTACTTC.

The chain employs TRBV2 and TRBJ2-7; 7 bases match TRBD2. After removal of 4 bases from V and 1 base from J, the junction contained 4 bases not matched to a gene. The CDR3 is made up of 14 amino acids. Germline loops: CDR1 SNHLY, CDR2 FYNNEI. In DNA, the CDR3 is TGTGCCAGCAGTGGCGAGGGAGGGTCCTACGAGCAGTACTTC. This codes for CASSGEGGSYEQYF.

V is TRBV7-2 and J is TRBJ2-1, with D hard to call. This CDR3 has 13 amino acids. The V gene's germline CDR1 is SGHTA and CDR2 FQGNSA. Trimming left V 4 bases short and J 9 bases short, with 13 bases between. CDR3 bases: TGTGCCAGCAGCTACCTAGGTCCCGGTGAGCAGTTCTTC. It yields the protein CASSYLGPGEQFF.

This clonotype was picked up a small number of times. CDR3 coding DNA: TGCAGTGCTATGGCTGGGCCGTGGACTAGCGGGAGGGAAATGTACAATGAGCAGTTCTTC. Its protein is CSAMAGPWTSGREMYNEQFF. This rearrangement joins TRBV20-1 to TRBJ2-1; 15 bases match TRBD2. CDR3 size: 20 residues. Germline V gene sequence: CDR1 DFQATT, CDR2 SNEGSKA (reference sequence). The trim removed 4 bases at V and 4 bases at J, leaving 17 bases unmatched.

This clonotype was observed a handful of times. The gene calls are TRBV24-1 and TRBJ1-1; maybe TRBD1 (5 bases). There are 13 residues in the CDR3. The germline CDR1 and CDR2 sequences are KGHDR and SFDVKD. The ends were cut back, 3 bases at V and 11 bases at J, with 15 bases in the middle. CDR3 protein: CATSDTQGLRAFF. The CDR3 DNA reads TGTGCCACCAGTGATACCCAGGGTTTACGCGCTTTCTTT.

The CDR3 DNA reads TGTGCCAGCTCACCACTTCCCCCAGCGGGGGGACACAATGAGCAGTTCTTC. Translated: CASSPLPPAGGHNEQFF. The chain uses TRBV18 and TRBJ2-1; the match to TRBD2 covers 9 bases. Germline trimming cut 1 base from V and 5 bases from J; bases unmatched to any gene: 9. The CDR3 spans 17 residues. Germline V gene data show CDR1 as KGHSH and CDR2 as LQKENI.

The chain joins TRBV4-2 to TRBJ2-5; D call uncertain. This CDR3 is 14 amino acids long. Germline assignment: CDR1 LGHNA and CDR2 YNFKEQ. V lost 0 bases, J lost 4 bases, and 9 bases lay in between. CDR3 sequence reads: CASSQELAGETQYF. Written as DNA, the CDR3 is TGTGCCAGCAGCCAAGAGCTTGCAGGAGAGACCCAGTACTTC.